A single sample gave rise to the 26 T cell receptor beta chains below, sequenced in a study of T cell changes during pregnancy in multiple sclerosis. The repertoire was sequenced with immunoSEQ multiplex PCR; TCRdb's copy has only in-frame clones and lacks some. The repertoire holds just under 65,000 clones, with 91% as singletons. Here the sequenced sample was peripheral blood, taken in the third trimester of pregnancy. Every receptor here comes from a female donor in good health, enrolled as a control in a pregnancy study.

This clone was counted a single time. The rearrangement joins TRBV6-5 to TRBJ2-7; 8 bases match TRBD2. CDR1 and CDR2 (germline): MNHEY, SVGAGI. CDR3 size: 16 residues. After removal of 0 bases from V and 2 bases from J, the junction contained 6 bases not matched to a gene. This CDR3 is CASSYSGLAATYEQYF. The CDR3 region has the DNA TGTGCCAGCAGTTACTCTGGACTAGCCGCCACCTACGAGCAGTACTTC.

This rearrangement joins TRBV7-3 to TRBJ2-3; D is possibly TRBD1 (5 bases). The CDR3 spans 15 residues. CDR1 and CDR2 (germline): SGHTA, FQGTGA. V was trimmed by 5 bases and J by 0 bases, leaving 12 bases between them. As DNA, the CDR3 is TGTGCCAGCAGCGCCTTACAGGACAGCACAGATACGCAGTATTTT. Protein sequence: CASSALQDSTDTQYF.

The chain combines TRBV28 with TRBJ1-3; D is unclear. CDR3 length: 13 residues. Looked up from germline, CDR1 is MDHEN and CDR2 is SYDVKM. Trimming shortened V by 7 bases and J by 8 bases, and 15 bases separated the two germline ends. Written as DNA, the CDR3 is TGTGCCAGCACCTCAGGTCAGCACTACACCATATATTTT. This translates into CASTSGQHYTIYF.

The V and J genes are TRBV7-6 and TRBJ1-1, with D possibly being TRBD1 (5 bases). With 1 base removed from V and 1 base from J, the gap between germline ends came to 10 bases. This CDR3 has 15 amino acids. Per the germline V gene, CDR1 is SGHVS and CDR2 is FNYEAQ. The CDR3 region is CASSLDQGQNTEAFF. The CDR3, as DNA: TGTGCCAGCAGCTTAGATCAGGGCCAGAACACTGAAGCTTTCTTT.

The V call is TRBV7-9, the J call TRBJ2-7; 12 nucleotides agree with TRBD1. The CDR3 loop spans 17 amino acids. Per germline, CDR1 SEHNR and CDR2 FQNEAQ (reference sequence). Unmatched junction bases numbered 14, after V lost 2 bases and J lost 9 bases. The CDR3 region is CASSLSTGTGGAGLQYF. CDR3 sequence (DNA): TGTGCCAGCAGCTTATCTACCGGGACAGGGGGCGCAGGATTGCAGTACTTC. Filled out from reference TRBV7-9 and TRBJ2-7, the complete variable domain reads DTGVSQNPRHKITKRGQNVTFRCDPISEHNRLYWYRQTLGQGPEFLTYFQNEAQLEKSRLLSDRFSAERPKGSFSTLEIQRTEQGDSAMYLCASSLSTGTGGAGLQYFGPGTRLTVT.

V is TRBV9 and J is TRBJ2-2; D not resolved. The germline V and J ends were trimmed by 6 bases and 2 bases, with 17 bases remaining between them. The CDR3 loop spans 16 amino acids. Germline V lookup: CDR1 SGDLS, CDR2 YYNGEE. The CDR3 coding sequence is TGTGCCAGCATAGCCCGAAGACCGATTAACACCGGGGAGCTGTTTTTT. Amino acids: CASIARRPINTGELFF.

The V call is TRBV15, the J call TRBJ2-1, with no clear D. Germline CDR1 and CDR2: LNHNV and YYDKDF (reference sequence). This CDR3 is 15 amino acids long. V dropped 0 bases and J dropped 1 base, with 7 bases sitting between them. Written as DNA, the CDR3 is TGTGCCACCAGCAGAGAAAGCGAATCCTACAATGAGCAGTTCTTC. It specifies CATSRESESYNEQFF.

The chain employs TRBV7-9 and TRBJ1-2, with 9 bases aligning to TRBD1. Losses at the gene ends were 4 bases for V and 2 bases for J; bases not matched to a gene: 17. Per germline, CDR1 SEHNR and CDR2 FQNEAQ (reference sequence). The CDR3 runs to 19 residues. CDR3 loop: CASSSSRDRVPRSNYGYTF. The CDR3 DNA reads TGTGCCAGCAGCTCCTCCCGGGACAGGGTGCCTCGATCGAACTATGGCTACACCTTC.

Only a few counts were recorded for this clone. The chain uses TRBV19 and TRBJ1-1; a weak D match, TRBD1 (6 bases). Germline-derived CDR1 and CDR2 are LNHDA and SQIVND (reference sequence). The CDR3 spans 13 residues. The V end was cut by 5 bases, the J end by 3 bases, with 10 bases between. For the CDR3, the DNA is TGTGCCAGTAGTCCCACAGGGTACACTGAAGCTTTCTTT. This sequence encodes CASSPTGYTEAFF.

V usage is TRBV6-5 and J usage is TRBJ2-7; TRBD2 is a possible D gene (6 bases). This CDR3 has 13 residues. Trimming left V 7 bases short and J 7 bases short, with 17 bases between. In germline, CDR1 is MNHEY, CDR2 SVGAGI. This chain's CDR3 is CASTNDDRGEQYF. In DNA form, the CDR3 reads TGTGCCAGCACCAACGATGACCGGGGGGAGCAGTACTTC.

The chain is built from TRBV6-5 and TRBJ2-7, with D unclear. Per the germline V gene, CDR1 is MNHEY and CDR2 is SVGAGI. The CDR3 contains 13 residues. V was cut by 0 bases and J by 3 bases, with 6 bases left in between. CDR3 sequence: CASSYSVDYEQYF. The CDR3 nucleotides are TGTGCCAGCAGTTACTCGGTAGACTACGAGCAGTACTTC.

The chain couples TRBV13 to TRBJ2-3; D is unresolved. Per the germline V gene, CDR1 is PRHDT and CDR2 is FYEKMQ (reference sequence). V gave up 1 base and J gave up 5 bases, with 13 bases separating them. The CDR3 covers 15 residues. The CDR3 reads CASSLETEARDTQYF. The CDR3 bases are TGTGCCAGCAGCTTAGAGACTGAGGCCCGAGATACGCAGTATTTT.

This rearrangement joins TRBV5-1 to TRBJ2-1, with TRBD2 identical over 10 bases. V lost 6 bases to trimming and J lost 13 bases; unmatched junction nucleotides: 4. In germline, CDR1 is SGHRS, CDR2 YFSETQ. The CDR3 is 11 amino acids. The CDR3 sequence is CASTSGGAQFF. CDR3 DNA sequence: TGCGCCAGCACTAGCGGGGGTGCTCAGTTCTTC.

The genes are TRBV5-1 and TRBJ2-3; possibly TRBD2 for D (5 bases). Looked up from germline, CDR1 is SGHRS and CDR2 is YFSETQ. The V gene lost 0 bases and the J gene lost 2 bases, with 10 bases spanning the gap. The CDR3 is made up of 15 amino acids. In DNA form, the CDR3 reads TGCGCCAGCAGCTTGGCGGACTCCACCACAGATACGCAGTATTTT. Translation gives CASSLADSTTDTQYF.

This clone occurred a few times. This sequence joins TRBV5-1 and TRBJ1-5; tentative D call: TRBD1 (5 bases). The length of the CDR3 is 16 residues. Deletions cut 0 bases from V and 3 bases from J, with 13 bases between. Germline-derived CDR1 and CDR2 are SGHRS and YFSETQ. CDR3 nucleotide sequence: TGCGCCAGCAGCTTGGGATCAGGAGGGGTCAATCAGCCCCAGCATTTT. This encodes CASSLGSGGVNQPQHF. Based on the CDR3 plus reference TRBV5-1 and TRBJ1-5, the full variable domain is KAGVTQTPRYLIKTRGQQVTLSCSPISGHRSVSWYQQTPGQGLQFLFEYFSETQRNKGNFPGRFSGRQFSNSRSEMNVSTLELGDSALYLCASSLGSGGVNQPQHFGDGTRLSIL.

The chain has TRBV28 and TRBJ2-7; TRBD2 agrees at 11 bases. The CDR3 covers 15 residues. Germline assignment: CDR1 MDHEN and CDR2 SYDVKM. V was pared by 2 bases and J by 1 base, with 1 base of the junction left unmatched. CDR3 region: CASSLGTSGSYEQYF. CDR3 coding DNA: TGTGCCAGCAGTTTAGGGACTAGCGGTTCCTACGAGCAGTACTTC. Filled out from reference TRBV28 and TRBJ2-7, the complete variable domain reads DVKVTQSSRYLVKRTGEKVFLECVQDMDHENMFWYRQDPGLGLRLIYFSYDVKMKEKGDIPEGYSVSREKKERFSLILESASTNQTSMYLCASSLGTSGSYEQYFGPGTRLTVT.

CDR3: CASSTPGQGPHEQYF. CDR3 nucleotides: TGTGCCAGCAGCACCCCGGGACAGGGGCCGCACGAGCAGTACTTC. The chain uses TRBV6-6 and TRBJ2-7; 10 bases match TRBD1. J lost 5 bases, V lost 6 bases, and 10 bases had no gene match. This CDR3 contains 15 residues. Germline lookup yields CDR1 MNHNY and CDR2 SVGAGI (reference sequence).

This chain joins TRBV4-2 and TRBJ2-5, with 10 positions matching TRBD2. J was trimmed by 5 bases and V by 0 bases; bases with no gene match: 3. The germline CDR1 and CDR2 sequences are LGHNA and YNFKEQ. CDR3 size: 15 residues. CDR3 in amino acids: CASSQEGLAMETQYF. CDR3 DNA sequence: TGTGCCAGCAGCCAAGAGGGACTAGCGATGGAGACCCAGTACTTC.

The chain links TRBV27 to TRBJ2-3; weak D call: TRBD1 (5 bases). Germline V gene data show CDR1 as MNHEY and CDR2 as SMNVEV (reference sequence). Trimming removed 5 bases from V and 2 bases from J, with 11 bases in between. The CDR3 has 14 amino acids. The CDR3 nucleotides read TGTGCCAGCAGTCCATTGGGGCCCACAGATACGCAGTATTTT. Translation gives CASSPLGPTDTQYF.

This clone occurred once. The chain uses TRBV18 and TRBJ1-2; D is possibly TRBD1 (5 bases). V was shortened by 1 base and J by 8 bases, with 17 bases between the two germline ends. The CDR3 extends over 15 amino acids. CDR1 and CDR2 (germline): KGHSH, LQKENI. The CDR3 region is CASSPLDGGGFGYTF. The CDR3 coding sequence is TGTGCCAGCTCACCACTCGACGGGGGGGGATTCGGCTACACCTTC.

The rearrangement joins TRBV6-4 to TRBJ2-3; 9 bases map to TRBD1. The trim removed 6 bases at V and 3 bases at J, leaving 7 bases unmatched. Germline-derived CDR1 and CDR2 are MRHNA and SNTAGT. The CDR3 extends over 15 amino acids. The CDR3 is CASSLRDRETDTQYF. In nucleotides, the CDR3 is TGTGCCAGCAGCCTCCGGGACAGGGAGACAGATACGCAGTATTTT.

This clone was counted between two and nine times. CDR3 nucleotides: TGCGCCAGCAGCTCGGGACAGGCGGCCCTTAGTTCGGGCTACACCTTC. Protein: CASSSGQAALSSGYTF. This chain links TRBV5-1 with TRBJ1-2, with 8 positions matching TRBD1. CDR1 is SGHRS and CDR2 is YFSETQ in the germline V gene. V shed 3 bases, J shed 8 bases, and the junction held 15 bases outside the gene matches. The CDR3 totals 16 residues. The full variable domain, rest sourced from reference TRBV5-1 and TRBJ1-2, is KAGVTQTPRYLIKTRGQQVTLSCSPISGHRSVSWYQQTPGQGLQFLFEYFSETQRNKGNFPGRFSGRQFSNSRSEMNVSTLELGDSALYLCASSSGQAALSSGYTFGSGTRLTVV.

This chain joins TRBV7-6 and TRBJ1-2; TRBD1 might be the D (6 bases). Trimming shortened V by 0 bases and J by 4 bases, and 15 bases separated the two germline ends. CDR1 SGHVS and CDR2 FNYEAQ come from the germline V gene. There are 16 residues in the CDR3. This CDR3 reads CASSLAVDSNLYGYTF. The CDR3 DNA is TGTGCCAGCAGCTTAGCGGTGGACAGCAACCTCTATGGCTACACCTTC. Looking up the rest from reference TRBV7-6 and TRBJ1-2 gives the full variable domain: GAGVSQSPRYKVTKRGQDVALRCDPISGHVSLYWYRQALGQGPEFLTYFNYEAQQDKSGLPNDRFSAERPEGSISTLTIQRTEQRDSAMYRCASSLAVDSNLYGYTFGSGTRLTVV.

V and J are TRBV27 and TRBJ1-1; no reliable D call. Deletions cut 6 bases from V and 0 bases from J, with 11 bases between. CDR1 and CDR2 (germline): MNHEY, SMNVEV (reference sequence). CDR3 length: 14 residues. CDR3: CASSPGMLNTEAFF. CDR3 coding DNA: TGTGCCAGCAGCCCCGGGATGTTGAACACTGAAGCTTTCTTT.

The chain links TRBV7-9 to TRBJ2-7; 11 bases map to TRBD1. The CDR3 totals 14 residues. CDR1 is SEHNR and CDR2 is FQNEAQ in the germline V gene (reference sequence). With V trimmed by 7 bases and J by 5 bases, 7 bases remained unmatched. CDR3 DNA sequence: TGTGCCAGCACCCCCGGGACAGGGGGTCACGAGCAGTACTTC. Its translation is CASTPGTGGHEQYF.

This chain links TRBV15 with TRBJ1-4; D is ambiguous. The CDR3 is 16 residues long. The V end was cut by 0 bases, the J end by 0 bases, with 8 bases between. Germline V gives CDR1 LNHNV, CDR2 YYDKDF (reference sequence). The DNA for the CDR3 is TGTGCCACCAGCAGAGATCGTTCCGCAACTAATGAAAAACTGTTTTTT. This sequence encodes CATSRDRSATNEKLFF.